Listed below are T cell receptor beta chains from one sample, sequenced in a study of blood T cell repertoires in COVID-19. The protocol was immunoSEQ multiplex PCR, while the TCRdb copy is restricted to in-frame clones and leaves out a portion. Of 150,000 to 200,000 clones in the sample, about four fifths were seen once. The sequencing input was peripheral blood. These receptors were collected from a human donor in a cohort sampled during active COVID-19. The CDR3 runs from the conserved cysteine through the conserved F or W. A D gene is named only where the DNA matches it firmly. Size is omitted from some rows. Given values are once, few, many or a class for expanded clones.

>TRBV19|TRBJ1-2|-|14|few
CASSIMAGAYGYTF
TGTGCCAGTAGTATAATGGCAGGGGCTTATGGCTACACCTTC
>TRBV29-1|TRBJ1-2|-|12|-
CSVEAGANGYTF
TGCAGCGTTGAAGCTGGGGCGAATGGCTACACCTTC
>TRBV12-3/TRBV12-4|TRBJ1-2|-|13|-
CASSDDGLYGYTF
TGTGCCAGCAGTGACGACGGACTCTATGGCTACACCTTC
>TRBV24-1|TRBJ2-5|-|14|-
CATPRFGGRQTQYF
TGTGCCACCCCTCGCTTTGGGGGGAGGCAGACCCAGTACTTC
>TRBV29-1|TRBJ2-1|TRBD2|15|-
CSVGNLSGSNNEQFF
TGCAGCGTCGGGAATTTGAGCGGGAGTAACAATGAGCAGTTCTTC
>TRBV18|TRBJ1-5|TRBD1|17|-
CASSPRGQGEANQPQHF
TGTGCCAGCTCACCACGGGGACAGGGGGAGGCCAATCAGCCCCAGCATTTT
>TRBV11-2|TRBJ2-7|-|11|-
CASSLGREQYF
TGTGCCAGCAGCTTAGGGAGGGAGCAGTACTTC
>TRBV7-9|TRBJ2-7|TRBD1|15|-
CASSQRTGVSYEQYF
TGTGCCAGCAGCCAGAGGACAGGGGTATCCTACGAGCAGTACTTC
>TRBV7-8|TRBJ2-3|-|13|-
CASSLGRADTQYF
TGTGCCAGCAGCTTAGGGCGGGCTGATACGCAGTATTTT
>TRBV2|TRBJ1-4|TRBD1|15|-
CASSVLTGLNEKLFF
TGTGCCAGCAGTGTCTTGACAGGGCTAAATGAAAAACTGTTTTTT
>TRBV4-1|TRBJ1-5|-|15|-
CASSQVPTANQPQHF
TGCGCCAGCAGCCAAGTGCCAACAGCAAATCAGCCCCAGCATTTT
>TRBV7-9|TRBJ1-1|-|15|-
CASSPKTGMNTEAFF
TGTGCCAGCAGCCCTAAGACAGGAATGAACACTGAAGCTTTCTTT
>TRBV7-9|TRBJ1-2|TRBD1|15|-
CASSAWTGVNYGYTF
TGTGCCAGCAGCGCATGGACAGGGGTTAACTATGGCTACACCTTC
>TRBV13|TRBJ2-7|TRBD2|14|once
CASSLGRGAYEQYF
TGTGCCAGCAGCTTAGGTCGGGGGGCCTACGAGCAGTACTTC
>TRBV14|TRBJ2-1|-|15|-
CASSPMFRGLDEQFF
TGTGCCAGCAGCCCAATGTTTCGGGGACTTGATGAGCAGTTCTTC
>TRBV6-5|TRBJ1-4|TRBD1|16|-
CASSYGTGVKGEKLFF
TGTGCCAGCAGTTACGGGACAGGGGTTAAAGGTGAAAAACTGTTTTTT
>TRBV12-3/TRBV12-4|TRBJ1-2|-|13|-
CASSQTGAYGYTF
TGTGCCAGCAGTCAGACAGGCGCCTATGGCTACACCTTC